This entry describes one T cell receptor beta chain. These data are taken from a study of T-cell reconstitution after alpha-beta-depleted transplantation in children. It was with unique molecular identifiers that the TCRbeta library was prepared. TCRdb reprocessed the PCR reads with MiXCR, giving one entry per CDR3 protein. The table shows about 360,000 distinct CDR3 sequences, with about an eighth occurring only once. CDR1 and CDR2 (germline): MNHNS, SASEGT. Losses at the gene ends were 5 bases for V and 0 bases for J; bases not matched to a gene: 8. The CDR3 is 16 residues long. The chain joins TRBV6-1 to TRBJ2-5; 8 bases match TRBD2. This material consisted of PBMCs, taken from the stem cell graft. The receptor was isolated from a human donor who donated a stem cell graft to a child with Fanconi anemia. For the CDR3, the DNA is TGTGCCAGCAGTCTGATAGCGGGGAGTCACCAAGAGACCCAGTACTTC. Protein: CASSLIAGSHQETQYF.